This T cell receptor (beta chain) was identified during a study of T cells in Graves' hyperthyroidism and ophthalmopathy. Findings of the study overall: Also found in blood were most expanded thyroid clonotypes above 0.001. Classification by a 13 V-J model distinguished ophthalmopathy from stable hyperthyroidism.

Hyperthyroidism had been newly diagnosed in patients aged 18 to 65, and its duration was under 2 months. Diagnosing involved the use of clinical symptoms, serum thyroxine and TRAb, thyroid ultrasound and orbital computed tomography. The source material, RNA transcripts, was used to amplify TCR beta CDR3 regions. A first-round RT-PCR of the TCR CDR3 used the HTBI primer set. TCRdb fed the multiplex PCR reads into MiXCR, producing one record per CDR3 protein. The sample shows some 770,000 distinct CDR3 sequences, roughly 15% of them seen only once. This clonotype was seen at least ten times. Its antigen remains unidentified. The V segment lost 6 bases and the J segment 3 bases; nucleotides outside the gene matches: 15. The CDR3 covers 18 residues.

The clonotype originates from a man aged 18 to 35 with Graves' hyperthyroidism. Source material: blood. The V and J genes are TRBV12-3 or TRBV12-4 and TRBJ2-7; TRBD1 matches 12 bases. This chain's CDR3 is CASSRRDRGLAYIYEQYF. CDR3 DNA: TGTGCCAGCAGCCGACGGGACAGGGGGCTAGCCTACATCTACGAGCAGTACTTC.